These 8 T cell receptor beta chains came from one sample sequenced in a study of T cell repertoires in cytomegalovirus infection. TCRdb processed the reads anew with MiXCR; each CDR3 protein has one entry. Of over 450,000 distinct CDR3 sequences listed, 11% are singletons. The specimen was PBMCs. These receptors came from a human donor in good health (CMV status not recorded). Some clones in this sample may be carry-over from other donors' samples.

This clonotype was seen more than once but under ten times. The rearrangement uses TRBV6-8 and TRBJ1-5, with D unclear. Germline CDR1 is MNHGY and CDR2 is SAAAGT. The CDR3 loop spans 15 amino acids. The V end lost 0 bases, the J end lost 4 bases, and 10 bases lay between the germline ends. The CDR3 region has the DNA TGTGCCAGCAGTTACTCGACGTCGAGTAATCAGCCCCAGCATTTT. Encoded protein: CASSYSTSSNQPQHF.

This clonotype has at least ten counts. The rearrangement joins TRBV7-2 to TRBJ1-1; the D gene is possibly TRBD1 (6 bases). Trimming pared 2 bases from V and 0 bases from J, leaving 7 bases between. CDR1 is SGHTA, CDR2 FQGNSA, per germline. The CDR3 is 14 residues long. The CDR3 spells CASSLTGLNTEAFF. The CDR3 DNA follows: TGTGCCAGCAGCTTAACAGGGTTGAACACTGAAGCTTTCTTT. The variable domain in full, with the rest retrieved from reference TRBV7-2 and TRBJ1-1, is GAGVSQSPSNKVTEKGKDVELRCDPISGHTALYWYRQSLGQGLEFLIYFQGNSAPDKSGLPSDRFSAERTGGSVSTLTIQRTQQEDSAVYLCASSLTGLNTEAFFGQGTRLTVV.

Many counts were recorded for this clonotype. This rearrangement joins TRBV7-9 to TRBJ1-1; 9 nucleotides align to TRBD1. The CDR3 has 16 amino acids. V gave up 5 bases and J gave up 1 base; unmatched junction bases: 8. Germline-derived CDR1 and CDR2 are SEHNR and FQNEAQ (reference sequence). CDR3: CASSPRTGAGNTEAFF. The DNA for the CDR3 is TGTGCCAGCAGCCCTCGGACAGGGGCGGGGAACACTGAAGCTTTCTTT.

This clonotype has ten or more counts. The gene calls are TRBV7-9 and TRBJ2-1, with D tentatively TRBD2 (5 bases). Per germline, CDR1 SEHNR and CDR2 FQNEAQ (reference sequence). V lost 5 bases to trimming and J lost 8 bases, with 13 bases between them. The CDR3 runs 13 residues. CDR3 sequence: CASSHTSADEQFF. The CDR3 bases are TGTGCCAGCAGCCACACTAGTGCCGATGAGCAGTTCTTC.

The sample holds many counts of this clonotype. The V call is TRBV19, the J call TRBJ2-5, with TRBD2 matching over 11 bases. The CDR3 loop spans 16 amino acids. The V gene's germline CDR1 is LNHDA and CDR2 SQIVND (reference sequence). J lost 0 bases, V lost 3 bases, and 3 bases had no gene match. DNA for the CDR3: TGTGCCAGTAGTATGGGACTAGCGGCGTACCAAGAGACCCAGTACTTC. Translating it yields CASSMGLAAYQETQYF.

This clonotype was observed many times. In nucleotides, the CDR3 is TGTGCCAGCAGTTACGGACAGGGACTATCCACAGATACGCAGTATTTT. It translates to CASSYGQGLSTDTQYF. This chain links TRBV6-5 with TRBJ2-3; D may be TRBD1 (8 bases). The V and J ends lost 2 bases and 2 bases respectively, with 14 bases between them. Germline V gives CDR1 MNHEY, CDR2 SVGAGI. The CDR3 length is 16 residues.

In its sample, this clonotype was seen once. The J gene is TRBJ2-4, the V gene TRBV15; D remains ambiguous. The length of the CDR3 is 16 residues. Looked up from germline, CDR1 is LNHNV and CDR2 is YYDKDF (reference sequence). Trimming removed 1 base from V and 3 bases from J, with 13 bases in between. The CDR3 nucleotides read TGTGCCACCAGCAGAGCCCCGGAAAGTTACAAAAACATTCAGTACTTC. Its translation: CATSRAPESYKNIQYF.

This clonotype has ten or more counts. This sequence joins TRBV27 and TRBJ1-1, with D perhaps matching TRBD1 (5 bases). With 5 bases removed from V and 7 bases from J, the gap between germline ends came to 20 bases. The CDR3 runs 15 residues. Germline CDR1 MNHEY, CDR2 SMNVEV (reference sequence). The CDR3 loop is CASSNLRRGEIEAFF. The CDR3 DNA sequence: TGTGCCAGCAGTAACCTTCGGAGGGGCGAGATTGAAGCTTTCTTT.